This T cell receptor beta chain stems from a study of vaccination effects on CD4 cells after COVID-19. Measured with immunoSEQ multiplex PCR; TCRdb has only the in-frame clones, and not every one. The sample holds tens of thousands of clones, 74% seen once. Between days 9 and 10 of culture, CD4+ T cells were separated out. Each participant was administered two doses of either the BNT162b2 or the mRNA-1273 vaccine. Researchers swapped half the medium for IL-2 medium on both days 3 and 7. A note on this clone: The antigen remains undetermined.

The CDR3 is 14 residues long. Trimming cost V 5 bases and J 7 bases, with 15 bases left between them. CDR1 and CDR2 (germline): SGHAT, FQNNGV. The sample here was CD4+ T cells from PBMCs cultured without peptide, taken after COVID-19 vaccination. The clonotype comes from a human donor who received a COVID-19 vaccine. V is TRBV11-2 and J is TRBJ2-1; possibly TRBD1 or TRBD2 for D (5 bases each). CDR3 loop: CASSALSGGNEQFF. In nucleotides, the CDR3 is TGTGCCAGCAGCGCGTTATCTGGGGGAAATGAGCAGTTCTTC.